This T cell receptor (beta chain) is drawn from a study of blood T cells in healthy people across ages. From germline, CDR1 is LNHNV and CDR2 YYDKDF (reference sequence). Trimming took off 4 bases at V and 11 bases at J, with 11 bases between the two ends. This CDR3 is built from 12 residues. To note about this clonotype: Its antigen is unidentified.

Study findings and constraints: Unknown CMV status may confound age-related changes in expanded clones. Estimates drawn from one million T cells were deemed to understate diversity.

A second roughly 6 to 11 cycle PCR used barcoded and J-beta primers. Each CDR3 protein gets one entry after TCRdb re-called the 5' RACE reads with MiXCR. This table holds some 1,000,000 distinct CDR3 sequences, around 27% found once. This sample was shared with a second study, whose subject was T cells of mothers and their children. That investigation notes: Related mother-child pairs shared marginally more repertoire than unrelated pairs, though not significantly.

The origin of this receptor is a girl aged 2 to 9 in good health. The J gene is TRBJ1-4, the V gene TRBV15; D call uncertain. Sequenced sample: blood. The CDR3 spells CATSTLVGKLFF. The CDR3 region has the DNA TGTGCCACCAGCACGCTTGTGGGGAAACTGTTTTTT.